The 32 T cell receptor beta chains in this list originate from one sample, sequenced in a study of blood T cell repertoires in COVID-19 (dated by TCRdb to 2018 to 2021). Libraries came from the immunoSEQ multiplex PCR assay. TCRdb re-hosts the immuneACCESS table, in-frame sequences only. Its copies lack some clones; in the studies checked, an unresolved V gene accounts for under half of them, and the cause for the rest is not known. Within this sample are 220,000 or so clones, with around 86% of them counted one time only. About a tenth of the sample belongs to the ten largest clones. Material for sequencing was peripheral blood. Receptors were obtained from a woman aged 50 to 60 with COVID-19, enrolled during active disease.

The chain recombines TRBV7-6 with TRBJ2-3; 11 bases match TRBD2. Germline-derived CDR1 and CDR2 are SGHVS and FNYEAQ. CDR3 size: 16 residues. The V segment lost 5 bases and the J segment 2 bases; nucleotides outside the gene matches: 6. For the CDR3, the DNA is TGTGCCAGCAGCCAGACTAGCGGGGCCCTCACAGATACGCAGTATTTT. Its translation: CASSQTSGALTDTQYF.

The chain employs TRBV11-2 and TRBJ2-7; TRBD2 agrees at 7 bases. CDR1 and CDR2 (germline): SGHAT, FQNNGV. This CDR3 is 15 amino acids long. With 1 base clipped from V and 3 bases from J, the junction kept 6 bases outside the gene matches. CDR3 loop: CASSLGGGSRYEQYV. CDR3 bases: TGTGCCAGCAGCTTAGGGGGAGGGTCCCGCTACGAGCAGTACGTC.

The chain couples TRBV19 to TRBJ1-5; the match to TRBD1 covers 7 bases. J lost 8 bases, V lost 5 bases, and 9 bases had no gene match. CDR3 length equals 14 residues. Germline V gene data show CDR1 as LNHDA and CDR2 as SQIVND (reference sequence). The CDR3 protein is CASSARQGKEPQHF. Here the CDR3 DNA reads TGTGCCAGTAGTGCCCGACAGGGAAAGGAGCCCCAGCATTTT.

The chain carries TRBV27 and TRBJ1-2; unclear D gene. V lost 0 bases, J lost 7 bases, and 15 bases lay in between. The CDR3 is 15 residues long. Germline V gives CDR1 MNHEY, CDR2 SMNVEV (reference sequence). The CDR3 sequence: CASSLSVSWRAGYTF. In DNA form, the CDR3 reads TGTGCCAGCAGTTTATCGGTTTCGTGGCGGGCTGGCTACACCTTC.

The chain has TRBV12-5 and TRBJ1-1; D is possibly TRBD1 (5 bases). Germline loops: CDR1 LGHNT, CDR2 FRNRAP. CDR3 length: 14 amino acids. V dropped 6 bases and J dropped 1 base, with 12 bases sitting between them. CDR3 DNA sequence: TGTGCTAGTGGCCTCCGGGACTCGAACACTGAAGCTTTCTTT. Its translation is CASGLRDSNTEAFF.

V usage is TRBV18 and J usage is TRBJ2-1; TRBD1 is a possible D gene (6 bases). The V end lost 0 bases, the J end lost 3 bases, and 12 bases lay between the germline ends. This CDR3 spans 16 amino acids. Germline V lookup: CDR1 KGHSH, CDR2 LQKENI. In nucleotides, the CDR3 is TGTGCCAGCTCACCACCTTCGACCAGGGGCTACAATGAGCAGTTCTTC. This encodes CASSPPSTRGYNEQFF.

This CDR3 reads CASQGDYEQYF. CDR3 sequence (DNA): TGTGCCAGTCAGGGGGACTACGAGCAGTACTTC. The chain couples TRBV7-9 to TRBJ2-7; 7 bases fit TRBD1. With V trimmed by 9 bases and J by 3 bases, 2 bases remained unmatched. Germline V gene sequence: CDR1 SEHNR, CDR2 FQNEAQ (reference sequence). This CDR3 has 11 residues. The full variable domain, in which reference TRBV7-9 and TRBJ2-7 provide the parts outside the CDR3, is DTGVSQNPRHKITKRGQNVTFRCDPISEHNRLYWYRQTLGQGPEFLTYFQNEAQLEKSRLLSDRFSAERPKGSFSTLEIQRTEQGDSAMYLCASQGDYEQYFGPGTRLTVT.

This clone appeared a single time. The rearrangement links TRBV24-1 to TRBJ2-1; a possible D gene is TRBD1 (6 bases). In germline, CDR1 is KGHDR, CDR2 SFDVKD. The V and J ends lost 4 bases and 2 bases respectively, with 14 bases between them. The CDR3 is 16 residues long. CDR3 sequence reads: CATSELGGQTYNEQFF. The CDR3 nucleotides are TGTGCCACCAGTGAACTGGGCGGACAGACCTACAATGAGCAGTTCTTC.

This clone has just a few counts. The chain uses TRBV18 and TRBJ2-1, with 10 positions matching TRBD2. Germline values: CDR1 KGHSH, CDR2 LQKENI. V was clipped by 1 base and J by 5 bases; unmatched bases: 5. This CDR3 has 16 amino acids. The CDR3 coding sequence is TGTGCCAGCTCACCACGGGGAGCGGGGGGGCACAATGAGCAGTTCTTC. Its translation: CASSPRGAGGHNEQFF.

This clone came up once. The chain couples TRBV19 to TRBJ1-2; a weak D match, TRBD1 (6 bases). V dropped 7 bases and J dropped 8 bases, with 29 bases sitting between them. CDR1 and CDR2 (germline): LNHDA, SQIVND (reference sequence). The length of the CDR3 is 17 residues. CDR3: CASKKGGPRASKGGYTF. The CDR3 DNA sequence: TGTGCCAGTAAAAAAGGGGGACCAAGAGCCTCGAAGGGGGGCTACACCTTC.

The table lists this clone with a few counts. This chain uses TRBV25-1 with TRBJ1-5; maybe TRBD1 (6 bases). This CDR3 is built from 16 residues. The V gene lost 1 base and the J gene lost 4 bases, with 14 bases spanning the gap. The V gene's germline CDR1 is MGHDK and CDR2 SYGVNS. In DNA form, the CDR3 reads TGTGCCAGCAGTGAATCTCGGGGAGGGGGAAATCAGCCCCAGCATTTT. Amino acid sequence: CASSESRGGGNQPQHF.

The chain recombines TRBV11-3 with TRBJ1-1; D is ambiguous. V was trimmed by 2 bases and J by 0 bases, leaving 7 bases between them. CDR1 and CDR2 from the germline V gene are SGHNT and YENEEA. The CDR3 extends over 14 amino acids. The CDR3 reads CASSLRGMNTEAFF. DNA for the CDR3: TGTGCCAGCAGCTTAAGAGGCATGAACACTGAAGCTTTCTTT.

This chain links TRBV28 with TRBJ1-2; 9 nucleotides agree with TRBD1. The junction had 6 bases not matched to a gene; V was cut back by 6 bases and J by 4 bases. Per germline, CDR1 MDHEN and CDR2 SYDVKM. The CDR3 has 14 residues. The CDR3 sequence: CASSSGTGLYGYTF. The DNA for the CDR3 is TGTGCCAGCAGCTCCGGGACAGGGCTCTATGGCTACACCTTC.

The rearrangement uses TRBV24-1 and TRBJ2-2; D may be TRBD2 (6 bases). The CDR3 has 13 residues. Germline lookup yields CDR1 KGHDR and CDR2 SFDVKD. With 7 bases removed from V and 6 bases from J, the gap between germline ends came to 11 bases. CDR3 sequence: CATRGRFAGELFF. The CDR3 nucleotides read TGTGCCACCAGGGGGAGGTTTGCCGGGGAGCTGTTTTTT.

This clone came up once. The rearrangement links TRBV12-3 or TRBV12-4 to TRBJ2-7, with D hard to call. Trimming shortened V by 5 bases and J by 0 bases, and 8 bases separated the two germline ends. The CDR3 extends over 13 amino acids. The CDR3 region is CASSTRGSYEQYV. In nucleotides, the CDR3 is TGTGCCAGCAGTACCAGAGGCTCCTACGAGCAGTACGTC.

The chain uses TRBV12-3 or TRBV12-4 and TRBJ2-1; no reliable D call. V gave up 6 bases and J gave up 12 bases, with 6 bases separating them. The CDR3 loop spans 9 amino acids. CDR3 bases: TGTGCCAGCAGACATGGGCAGTTCTTC. Translation gives CASRHGQFF.

This chain uses TRBV4-2 with TRBJ1-2, with 7 bases aligning to TRBD1. V lost 0 bases to trimming and J lost 4 bases; unmatched junction nucleotides: 11. Germline V gene data show CDR1 as LGHNA and CDR2 as YNFKEQ. The CDR3 has 17 amino acids. As DNA, the CDR3 is TGTGCCAGCAGCCAAGATATCGGTCAGGGGGTGATCTATGGCTACACCTTC. Translating it yields CASSQDIGQGVIYGYTF.

J is TRBJ2-1 and V is TRBV6-5; TRBD1 agrees at 9 bases. Losses at the gene ends were 6 bases for V and 7 bases for J; bases not matched to a gene: 7. Germline V CDR1 and CDR2: MNHEY, SVGAGI. This CDR3 has 14 residues. CDR3: CASRIAGTGNEQFF. CDR3 sequence (DNA): TGTGCCAGCAGGATAGCCGGGACAGGGAATGAGCAGTTCTTC.

The J gene is TRBJ1-2, the V gene TRBV28; D is unclear. Germline V gives CDR1 MDHEN, CDR2 SYDVKM. CDR3 length: 10 residues. Trimming removed 3 bases from V and 6 bases from J, with 2 bases in between. Here the CDR3 reads CASSFNGYTF. CDR3 bases: TGTGCCAGCAGTTTTAATGGCTACACCTTC.

The rearrangement uses TRBV7-2 and TRBJ1-3, with 10 bases aligning to TRBD1. CDR1 is SGHTA, CDR2 FQGNSA, per germline. J gave up 3 bases and V 7 bases, and 6 bases lay outside the gene matches. The CDR3 has 15 amino acids. CDR3 in DNA: TGTGCCAGCACCCCGACAGGGGGCAGTGGAAACACCATATATTTT. It is translated as CASTPTGGSGNTIYF.

This clone showed up just a few times. The chain links TRBV6-5 to TRBJ2-1; D perhaps matches TRBD2 (7 bases). The CDR3 totals 14 residues. The V end was cut by 3 bases, the J end by 11 bases, with 17 bases between. Germline loops: CDR1 MNHEY, CDR2 SVGAGI. CDR3 sequence (DNA): TGTGCCAGCAGTTATGGGAGGGGGAGTCTAAAGCAGTTCTTC. This sequence encodes CASSYGRGSLKQFF.

This sequence joins TRBV9 and TRBJ1-2; 12 bases match TRBD1. CDR1 and CDR2 from the germline V gene are SGDLS and YYNGEE. This CDR3 has 18 residues. Germline trimming cut 4 bases from V and 0 bases from J; bases unmatched to any gene: 10. CDR3 DNA: TGTGCCAGCAGCCCAGCCCGGGACAGGGGGCTAGCTAACTATGGCTACACCTTC. This codes for CASSPARDRGLANYGYTF.

The chain uses TRBV28 and TRBJ2-7; no firm D call. Germline V gene lookup returns CDR1 MDHEN and CDR2 SYDVKM. V was cut by 2 bases and J by 6 bases, with 11 bases left in between. This CDR3 is built from 13 residues. The CDR3 DNA reads TGTGCCAGCAGTTTAAGAGGTTATGGCGAGCAGTACTTC. Translation: CASSLRGYGEQYF.

This chain connects TRBV29-1 to TRBJ1-2; the match to TRBD1 covers 9 bases. The junction had 8 bases not matched to a gene; V was cut back by 1 base and J by 2 bases. The CDR3 runs to 16 residues. Looked up from germline, CDR1 is SQVTM and CDR2 is ANQGSEA. CDR3 protein: CSVEGLGTGLNYGYTF. The CDR3 nucleotides are TGCAGCGTTGAAGGCCTAGGGACAGGGCTCAACTATGGCTACACCTTC.

This clone has just one count. V gene TRBV5-1 combines with J gene TRBJ1-4, with 11 bases that match TRBD1. The CDR3 extends over 15 amino acids. With V trimmed by 3 bases and J by 7 bases, 5 bases remained unmatched. The V gene's germline CDR1 is SGHRS and CDR2 YFSETQ. CDR3: CASSSAGTGGEKLFF. CDR3 DNA sequence: TGCGCCAGCAGCTCGGCCGGGACAGGGGGTGAAAAACTGTTTTTT.

This clone was observed many times. The chain has TRBV7-2 and TRBJ2-2; D perhaps matches TRBD2 (7 bases). This CDR3 is built from 15 residues. Germline V gene data show CDR1 as SGHTA and CDR2 as FQGNSA. Trimming took off 3 bases at V and 3 bases at J, with 11 bases between the two ends. CDR3 coding DNA: TGTGCCAGCAGCTTCGGAGGGGGGGACACCGGGGAGCTGTTTTTT. Amino acids: CASSFGGGDTGELFF.

V gene TRBV5-4 combines with J gene TRBJ2-3; TRBD1 matches 9 bases. V trimming: 3 bases; J trimming: 6 bases; junction bases outside the gene matches: 8. CDR1 is SGHNT and CDR2 is YYREEE in the germline V gene (reference sequence). CDR3 length equals 15 residues. CDR3 sequence (DNA): TGTGCCAGCAGCTCTTCCGGGACAGGGAGTGATACGCAGTATTTT. Amino acids: CASSSSGTGSDTQYF.

The rearrangement links TRBV28 to TRBJ2-5; D possibly corresponds to TRBD1 (6 bases). The ends were cut back, 3 bases at V and 1 base at J, with 12 bases in the middle. The CDR3 has 15 amino acids. The germline V gene encodes CDR1 MDHEN and CDR2 SYDVKM. The CDR3 DNA sequence: TGTGCCAGCAGTTTTACCGGGACACTCCAAGAGACCCAGTACTTC. Its protein product is CASSFTGTLQETQYF.

The chain combines TRBV18 with TRBJ1-1, with D possibly TRBD1 on 6 matching bases. V gave up 1 base and J gave up 3 bases, with 12 bases separating them. Germline V gives CDR1 KGHSH, CDR2 LQKENI. This CDR3 is built from 15 residues. CDR3 amino acids: CASSPQSGDHTEAFF. The CDR3 bases are TGTGCCAGCTCACCACAGTCAGGGGACCACACTGAAGCTTTCTTT. Complete variable domain (other parts from reference TRBV18 and TRBJ1-1): NAGVMQNPRHLVRRRGQEARLRCSPMKGHSHVYWYRQLPEEGLKFMVYLQKENIIDESGMPKERFSAEFPKEGPSILRIQQVVRGDSAAYFCASSPQSGDHTEAFFGQGTRLTVV.

The chain recombines TRBV19 with TRBJ1-1; D is unresolved. This CDR3 spans 14 amino acids. Per the germline V gene, CDR1 is LNHDA and CDR2 is SQIVND (reference sequence). Trimming pared 5 bases from V and 0 bases from J, leaving 10 bases between. CDR3 amino acids: CASSVQLMNTEAFF. DNA for the CDR3: TGTGCCAGTAGTGTCCAACTCATGAACACTGAAGCTTTCTTT.

This clone was observed a single time. The gene calls are TRBV9 and TRBJ1-6, with D unresolved. Germline CDR1 and CDR2: SGDLS and YYNGEE. CDR3 size: 13 residues. Trimming removed 0 bases from V and 7 bases from J, with 5 bases in between. CDR3 sequence: CASSVGRNSPLHF. In nucleotides, the CDR3 is TGTGCCAGCAGCGTAGGGAGGAATTCACCCCTCCACTTT. The entire variable domain, with the rest obtained from reference TRBV9 and TRBJ1-6, is as follows: DSGVTQTPKHLITATGQRVTLRCSPRSGDLSVYWYQQSLDQGLQFLIQYYNGEERAKGNILERFSAQQFPDLHSELNLSSLELGDSALYFCASSVGRNSPLHFGNGTRLTVT.

This clone was seen only a few times. The V and J genes are TRBV29-1 and TRBJ2-2; TRBD1 matches 7 bases. The CDR3 covers 14 residues. Germline V CDR1 and CDR2: SQVTM, ANQGSEA. The J segment lost 8 bases and the V segment lost 5 bases, leaving 11 bases of the junction unmatched. CDR3 sequence (DNA): TGCAGCGTTAAACGGGACAGACAGGTGGGGGAGCTGTTTTTT. Encoded protein: CSVKRDRQVGELFF.